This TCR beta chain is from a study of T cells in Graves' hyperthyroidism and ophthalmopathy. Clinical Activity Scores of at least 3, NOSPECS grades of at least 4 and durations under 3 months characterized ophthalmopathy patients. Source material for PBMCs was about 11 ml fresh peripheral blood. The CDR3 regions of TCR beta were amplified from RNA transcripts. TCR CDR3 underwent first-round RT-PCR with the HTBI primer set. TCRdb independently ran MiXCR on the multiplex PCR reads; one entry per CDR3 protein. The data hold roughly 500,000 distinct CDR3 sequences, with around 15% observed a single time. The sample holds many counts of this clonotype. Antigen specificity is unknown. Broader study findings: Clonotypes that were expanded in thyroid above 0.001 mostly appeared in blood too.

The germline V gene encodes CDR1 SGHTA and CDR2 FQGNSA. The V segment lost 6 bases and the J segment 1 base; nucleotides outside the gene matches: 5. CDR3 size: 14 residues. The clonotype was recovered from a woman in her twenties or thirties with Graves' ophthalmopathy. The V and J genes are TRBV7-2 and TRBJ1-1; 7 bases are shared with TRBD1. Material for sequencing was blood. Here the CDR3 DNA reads TGTGCCAGCAGAAGTGGGACAGCGAACACTGAAGCTTTCTTT. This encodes CASRSGTANTEAFF.